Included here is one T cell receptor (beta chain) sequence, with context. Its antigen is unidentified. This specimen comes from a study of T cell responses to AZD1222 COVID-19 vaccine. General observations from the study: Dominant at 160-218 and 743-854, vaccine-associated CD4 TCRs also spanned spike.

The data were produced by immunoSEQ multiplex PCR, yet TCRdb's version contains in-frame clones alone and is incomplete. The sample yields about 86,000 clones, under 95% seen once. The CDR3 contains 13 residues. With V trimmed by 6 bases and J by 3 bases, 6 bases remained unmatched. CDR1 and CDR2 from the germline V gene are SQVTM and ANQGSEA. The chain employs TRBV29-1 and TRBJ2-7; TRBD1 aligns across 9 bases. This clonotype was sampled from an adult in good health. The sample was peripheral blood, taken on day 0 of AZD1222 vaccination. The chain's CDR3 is CSVPGQGRYEQYF. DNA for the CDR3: TGCAGCGTCCCGGGACAGGGTCGCTACGAGCAGTACTTC.